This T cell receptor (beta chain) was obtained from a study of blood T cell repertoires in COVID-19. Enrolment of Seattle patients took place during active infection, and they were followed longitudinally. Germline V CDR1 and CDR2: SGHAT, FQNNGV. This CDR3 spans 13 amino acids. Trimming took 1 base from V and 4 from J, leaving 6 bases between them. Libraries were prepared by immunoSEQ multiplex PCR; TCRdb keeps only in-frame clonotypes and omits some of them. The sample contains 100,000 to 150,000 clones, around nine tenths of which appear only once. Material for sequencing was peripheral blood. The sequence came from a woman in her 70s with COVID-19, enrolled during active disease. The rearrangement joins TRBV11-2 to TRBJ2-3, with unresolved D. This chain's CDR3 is CASSLAISDTQYF. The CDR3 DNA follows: TGTGCCAGCAGCTTAGCTATCTCAGATACGCAGTATTTT.